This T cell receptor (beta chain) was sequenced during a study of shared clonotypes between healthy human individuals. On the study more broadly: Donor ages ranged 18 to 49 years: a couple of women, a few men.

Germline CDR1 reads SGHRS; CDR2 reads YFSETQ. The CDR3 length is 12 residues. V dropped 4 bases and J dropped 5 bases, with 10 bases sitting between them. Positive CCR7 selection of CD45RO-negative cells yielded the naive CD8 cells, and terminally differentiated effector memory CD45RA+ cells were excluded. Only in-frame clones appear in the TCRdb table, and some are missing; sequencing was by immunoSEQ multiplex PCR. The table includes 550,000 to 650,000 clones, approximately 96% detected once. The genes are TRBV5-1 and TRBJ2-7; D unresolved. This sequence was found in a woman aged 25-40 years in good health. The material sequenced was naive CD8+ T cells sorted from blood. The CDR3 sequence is CASSLDHHEQYF. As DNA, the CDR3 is TGCGCCAGCAGCCTAGATCACCACGAGCAGTACTTC.